The table lists the clone carrying this T cell receptor beta chain with a count of one. Antigen: not known. PCR was performed using 60 Vbeta and 13 Jbeta primers. The repertoire was sequenced with immunoSEQ multiplex PCR; TCRdb's copy has only in-frame clones and lacks some. The sample lists 95,000 to 100,000 clones; over 75% were seen once. This sample is part of a study of cytomegalovirus exposure and HLA in healthy donors. Study summary: An earlier analysis found 95 million to 140 million unique TCR beta sequences from 200 million or so T cells. Study conclusions and caveats: Earlier analysis yielded a pattern in which most TCR beta V segments were productive about 90% or about 30% of the time. Cytomegalovirus-associated status was assigned to fewer than 200 TCR beta chains. Later genetic work tied a missense DCLRE1C variant to beta-chain V and J trimming.

V lost 5 bases to trimming and J lost 10 bases; unmatched junction nucleotides: 5. This CDR3 contains 11 residues. Germline V gene sequence: CDR1 SGHRS, CDR2 YFSETQ. The chain is built from TRBV5-1 and TRBJ1-2; 7 bases map to TRBD1. The specimen was PBMCs. The sequence came from a female donor in good health and CMV-seropositive. In DNA form, the CDR3 reads TGCGCCAGCAGTGGGGGACAGATCTACACCTTC. Translation: CASSGGQIYTF.